These 10 T cell receptor beta chains were sequenced from one sample in a study of blood T cell repertoires in COVID-19. Produced via immunoSEQ multiplex PCR; TCRdb's table is partial and in-frame only. Of about 250,000 clones in the sample, 87% are singletons; the top ten hold around 3%. Sequenced sample: peripheral blood. These receptors were obtained from a man aged 18 to 30 with active or convalescent COVID-19.

This clone was detected once. The chain recombines TRBV13 with TRBJ2-7; 16 bases are shared with TRBD2. Trimming at V came to 5 bases and at J to 6 bases, leaving 7 bases not matched to a gene. CDR3 size: 16 residues. CDR1 and CDR2 (germline): PRHDT, FYEKMQ (reference sequence). The chain's CDR3 is CASSPGLAGGRGEQYF. CDR3 in DNA: TGTGCCAGCAGCCCGGGACTAGCGGGAGGGCGGGGCGAGCAGTACTTC. Full variable domain (rest looked up from reference TRBV13 and TRBJ2-7): AAGVIQSPRHLIKEKRETATLKCYPIPRHDTVYWYQQGPGQDPQFLISFYEKMQSDKGSIPDRFSAQQFSDYHSELNMSSLELGDSALYFCASSPGLAGGRGEQYFGPGTRLTVT.

The chain couples TRBV29-1 to TRBJ2-7, with D possibly matching TRBD1 (6 bases). CDR1 and CDR2 (germline): SQVTM, ANQGSEA. The CDR3 spans 12 residues. Trimming shortened V by 5 bases and J by 2 bases, and 10 bases separated the two germline ends. The CDR3 coding sequence is TGCAGCGTTCTGACAGGAGCCTACGAGCAGTACTTC. It yields the protein CSVLTGAYEQYF.

CDR3 in amino acids: CAWIPGGNTIYF. The CDR3, as DNA: TGTGCCTGGATCCCGGGGGGAAACACCATATATTTT. The rearrangement links TRBV30 to TRBJ1-3; D is uncertain. V lost 4 bases, J lost 4 bases, and 8 bases lay in between. Looked up from germline, CDR1 is GTSNPN and CDR2 is SVGIG (reference sequence). The CDR3 runs to 12 residues.

The chain links TRBV20-1 to TRBJ1-2; D might be TRBD1 (5 bases). Per the germline V gene, CDR1 is DFQATT and CDR2 is SNEGSKA (reference sequence). This CDR3 is built from 10 residues. V was clipped by 5 bases and J by 7 bases, with 8 bases between them. In nucleotides, the CDR3 is TGCAGTGCTGTAGGGGCTGGCTACACCTTC. Amino acids: CSAVGAGYTF.

The chain links TRBV11-2 to TRBJ2-5, with D maybe TRBD1 (6 bases). Trimming removed 5 bases at V and 7 bases at J, with 17 bases between. Germline assignment: CDR1 SGHAT and CDR2 FQNNGV. This CDR3 comprises 14 residues. The CDR3 nucleotides read TGTGCCAGCAGCAGAACCGGGACAACTCGGACCCAGTACTTC. The encoded protein is CASSRTGTTRTQYF.

The chain couples TRBV18 to TRBJ2-6; 9 nucleotides match TRBD1. Looked up from germline, CDR1 is KGHSH and CDR2 is LQKENI. The CDR3 is 17 residues long. V dropped 5 bases and J dropped 1; count of bases not matched to a gene: 6. CDR3 coding DNA: TGTGCCAGCTCATCGGACAGGGGTAGATCTGGGGCCAACGTCCTGACTTTC. Encoded protein: CASSSDRGRSGANVLTF. The full variable domain, rest sourced from reference TRBV18 and TRBJ2-6, is NAGVMQNPRHLVRRRGQEARLRCSPMKGHSHVYWYRQLPEEGLKFMVYLQKENIIDESGMPKERFSAEFPKEGPSILRIQQVVRGDSAAYFCASSSDRGRSGANVLTFGAGSRLTVL.

The chain combines TRBV15 with TRBJ2-7, with 8 bases that match TRBD1. The ends lost 7 bases at V and 7 bases at J; junction bases unmatched: 12. CDR3 length: 14 residues. Germline loops: CDR1 LNHNV, CDR2 YYDKDF (reference sequence). CDR3 DNA: TGTGCCACCATCTCTCCGGACAGGGAAGGTGAGCAGTACTTC. Protein product: CATISPDREGEQYF.

The genes are TRBV20-1 and TRBJ1-3; maybe TRBD1 (5 bases). Per the germline V gene, CDR1 is DFQATT and CDR2 is SNEGSKA (reference sequence). The CDR3 has 10 residues. This CDR3 is CTPRGDTIYF. The CDR3 nucleotides read TGCACCCCTCGGGGGGACACCATATATTTT.

This clone was detected only a few times. V gene TRBV28 combines with J gene TRBJ1-5; D is unresolved. Germline V CDR1 and CDR2: MDHEN, SYDVKM. This CDR3 comprises 11 residues. Trimming stripped 8 bases from V and 7 bases from J, with 9 bases between. CDR3 nucleotides: TGTGCCAGCTTTACCCGGCAGCCCCAGCATTTT. This sequence encodes CASFTRQPQHF. Based on the CDR3 plus reference TRBV28 and TRBJ1-5, the full variable domain is DVKVTQSSRYLVKRTGEKVFLECVQDMDHENMFWYRQDPGLGLRLIYFSYDVKMKEKGDIPEGYSVSREKKERFSLILESASTNQTSMYLCASFTRQPQHFGDGTRLSIL.

The count of this clone is one. The genes are TRBV20-1 and TRBJ2-7; D remains ambiguous. Germline CDR1 reads DFQATT; CDR2 reads SNEGSKA (reference sequence). V was trimmed by 3 bases and J by 3 bases, leaving 6 bases between them. This CDR3 is 11 amino acids long. CDR3 bases: TGCAGTGCTAGGTCGGGCTACGAGCAGTACTTC. It yields the protein CSARSGYEQYF.